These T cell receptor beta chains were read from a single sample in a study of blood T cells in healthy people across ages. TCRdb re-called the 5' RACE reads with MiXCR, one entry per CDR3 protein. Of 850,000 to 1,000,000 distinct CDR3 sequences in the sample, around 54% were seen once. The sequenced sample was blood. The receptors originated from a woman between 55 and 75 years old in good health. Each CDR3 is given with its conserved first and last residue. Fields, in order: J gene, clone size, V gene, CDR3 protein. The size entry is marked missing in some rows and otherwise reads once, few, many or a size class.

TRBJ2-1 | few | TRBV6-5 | CASRLDRGYYNEQFF
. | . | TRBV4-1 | CASSFLGQGNYEQYF
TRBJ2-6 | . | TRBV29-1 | CSVEGFAGGSGANVLTF
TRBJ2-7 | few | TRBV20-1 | CSAAPSAGGFDEQYF
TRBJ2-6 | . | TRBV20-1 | CSATATGISGANVLTF
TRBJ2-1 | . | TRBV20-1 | CSARVSGRVRSYNEQFF
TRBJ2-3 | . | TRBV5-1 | CASSWGSSTDTQYF
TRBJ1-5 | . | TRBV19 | CASREDRAGNQPQHF
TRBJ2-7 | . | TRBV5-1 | CASGLGGLAGEYYEQYF
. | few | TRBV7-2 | CASSLEREGTQYF
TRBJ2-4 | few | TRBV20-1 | CSASQRRGLGKNIQYF
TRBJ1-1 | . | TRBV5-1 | CASGSGLNAEAFF
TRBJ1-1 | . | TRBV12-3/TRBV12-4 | CASSLGPGIGVYTEAFF